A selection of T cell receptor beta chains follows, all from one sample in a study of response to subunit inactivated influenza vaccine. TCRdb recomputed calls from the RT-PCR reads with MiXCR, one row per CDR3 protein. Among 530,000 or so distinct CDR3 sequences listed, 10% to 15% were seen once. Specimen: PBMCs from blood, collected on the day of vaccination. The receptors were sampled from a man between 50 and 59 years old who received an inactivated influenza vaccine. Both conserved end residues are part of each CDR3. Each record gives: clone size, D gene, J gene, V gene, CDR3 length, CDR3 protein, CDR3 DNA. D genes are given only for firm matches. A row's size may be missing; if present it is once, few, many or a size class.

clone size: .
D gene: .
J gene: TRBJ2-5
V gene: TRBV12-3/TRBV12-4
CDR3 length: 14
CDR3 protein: CASSPPGRVIPQYF
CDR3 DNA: TGTGCCAGCAGTCCCCCGGGCAGGGTGATCCCCCAGTACTTC

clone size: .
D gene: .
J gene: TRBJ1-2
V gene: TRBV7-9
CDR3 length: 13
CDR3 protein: CASSFRQTAGYTF
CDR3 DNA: TGTGCCAGCAGCTTTCGACAGACTGCCGGCTACACCTTC

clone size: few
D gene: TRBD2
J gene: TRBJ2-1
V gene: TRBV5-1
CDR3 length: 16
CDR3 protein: CASSAMTSGGYNEQFF
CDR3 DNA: TGCGCCAGCAGCGCCATGACTAGCGGAGGCTACAATGAGCAGTTCTTC

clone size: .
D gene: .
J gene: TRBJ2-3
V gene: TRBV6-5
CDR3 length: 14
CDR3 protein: CASSYLPEDDTQYF
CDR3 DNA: TGTGCCAGCAGTTACCTCCCAGAGGACGATACGCAGTATTTT

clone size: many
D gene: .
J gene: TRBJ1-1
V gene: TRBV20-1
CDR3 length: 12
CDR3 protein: CSATQGWTEAFF
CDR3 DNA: TGCAGTGCTACTCAGGGGTGGACTGAAGCTTTCTTT

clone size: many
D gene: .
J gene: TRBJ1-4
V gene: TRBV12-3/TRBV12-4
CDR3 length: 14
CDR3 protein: CASSLNSRNEKLFF
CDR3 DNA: TGTGCCAGCAGTTTGAACAGCCGCAATGAAAAACTGTTTTTT

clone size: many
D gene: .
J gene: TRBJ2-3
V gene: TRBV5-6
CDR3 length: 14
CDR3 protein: CASRITGEGDTQYF
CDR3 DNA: TGTGCCAGCAGGATTACAGGGGAGGGAGATACGCAGTATTTT

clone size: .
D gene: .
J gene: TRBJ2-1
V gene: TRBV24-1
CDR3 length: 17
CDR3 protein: CATSAWPGTAQYNEQFF
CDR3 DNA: TGTGCCACCAGTGCCTGGCCCGGGACGGCCCAATACAATGAGCAGTTCTTC

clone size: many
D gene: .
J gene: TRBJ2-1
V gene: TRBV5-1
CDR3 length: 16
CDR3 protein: CASSLVRERLHNEQFF
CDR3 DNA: TGCGCCAGCAGCTTGGTCCGGGAGCGTCTCCACAATGAGCAGTTCTTC

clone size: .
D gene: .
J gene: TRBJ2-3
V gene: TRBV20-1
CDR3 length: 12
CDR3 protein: CSALYIADTQYF
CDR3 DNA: TGCAGTGCCTTGTACATCGCAGATACGCAGTATTTT

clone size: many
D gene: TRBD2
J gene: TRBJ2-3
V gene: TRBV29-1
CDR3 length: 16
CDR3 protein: CSVDGGLAGSTDTQYF
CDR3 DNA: TGCAGCGTTGATGGTGGACTAGCGGGTAGCACAGATACGCAGTATTTT

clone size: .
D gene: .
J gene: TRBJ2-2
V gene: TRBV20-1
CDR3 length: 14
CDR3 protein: CSASTTGNTGELFF
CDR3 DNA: TGCAGTGCTAGTACAACTGGGAACACCGGGGAGCTGTTTTTT

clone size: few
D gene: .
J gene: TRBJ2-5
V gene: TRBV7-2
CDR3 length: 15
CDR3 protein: CASSRRRRDQETQYF
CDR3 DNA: TGTGCCAGCAGCCGCCGGCGGCGGGATCAAGAGACCCAGTACTTC

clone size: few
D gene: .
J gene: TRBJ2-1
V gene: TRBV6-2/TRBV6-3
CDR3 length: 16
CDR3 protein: CASSYSPRAPYNEQFF
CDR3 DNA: TGTGCCAGCAGTTACTCCCCTCGTGCACCCTACAATGAGCAGTTCTTC

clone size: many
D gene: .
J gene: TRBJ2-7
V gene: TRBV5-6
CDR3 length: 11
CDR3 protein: CASSLLAEQYF
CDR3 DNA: TGTGCCAGCAGCTTGTTAGCCGAGCAGTACTTC